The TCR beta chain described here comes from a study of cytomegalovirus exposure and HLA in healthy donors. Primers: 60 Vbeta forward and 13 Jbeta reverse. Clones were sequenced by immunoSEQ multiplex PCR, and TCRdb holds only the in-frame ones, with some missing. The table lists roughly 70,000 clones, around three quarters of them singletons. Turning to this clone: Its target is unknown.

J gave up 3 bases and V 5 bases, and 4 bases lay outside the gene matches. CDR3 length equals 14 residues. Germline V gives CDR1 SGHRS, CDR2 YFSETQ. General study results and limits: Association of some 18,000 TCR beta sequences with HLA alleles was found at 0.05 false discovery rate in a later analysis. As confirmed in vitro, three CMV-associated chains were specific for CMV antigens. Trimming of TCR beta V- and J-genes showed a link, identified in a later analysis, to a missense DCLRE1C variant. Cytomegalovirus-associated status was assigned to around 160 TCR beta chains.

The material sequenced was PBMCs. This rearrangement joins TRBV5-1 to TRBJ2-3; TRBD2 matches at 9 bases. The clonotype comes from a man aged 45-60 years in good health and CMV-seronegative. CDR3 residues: CASRDLAGTDTQYF. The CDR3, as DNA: TGCGCCAGCAGGGACCTAGCGGGAACAGATACGCAGTATTTT.